Listed below are T cell receptor beta chains from one sample, sequenced in a study of blood T cells in healthy people across ages. From the 5' RACE reads, TCRdb called clonotypes with MiXCR, one entry per CDR3 protein. The table has around 800,000 distinct CDR3 sequences, 40% to 50% seen once. Input material: blood. Receptors were obtained from a man in his sixties in good health. CDR3s include the opening cysteine and the closing phenylalanine or tryptophan. Fields, in order: J gene, clone size, D gene, V gene, CDR3 protein, CDR3 DNA. A D gene is named only where the DNA matches it firmly. The size field is filled for only some rows; it gives once, few, many or a size class.

>TRBJ1-5|.|.|TRBV12-3/TRBV12-4
CATSQGINQPQHF
TGTGCCACGAGTCAGGGTATCAATCAGCCCCAGCATTTT
>TRBJ1-2|.|.|TRBV9
CASSVGPGPGQGYTF
TGTGCCAGCAGCGTAGGCCCGGGACCGGGACAAGGCTACACCTTC
>TRBJ2-3|once|.|TRBV24-1
CTTSGLDSMDTQYF
TGTACCACCAGTGGTCTCGACAGTATGGATACGCAGTATTTT
>TRBJ1-5|.|.|TRBV20-1
CSASGGQPQHF
TGCAGTGCTAGTGGAGGTCAGCCCCAGCATTTT
>TRBJ2-3|.|.|TRBV3-1
CASSQDFARWADTQYF
TGTGCCAGCAGCCAAGACTTCGCAAGGTGGGCAGATACGCAGTATTTT
>TRBJ2-1|.|TRBD2|TRBV4-1
CASSQVAGGLYEQFF
TGCGCCAGCAGCCAAGTAGCGGGGGGGCTCTATGAGCAGTTCTTC
>TRBJ2-6|many|.|TRBV29-1
CSVWGSGANVLTF
TGCAGCGTTTGGGGCTCTGGGGCCAACGTCCTGACTTTC
>TRBJ2-7|.|.|TRBV12-3/TRBV12-4
CASSPLSLGGNYEQYF
TGTGCCAGCAGTCCTCTGTCGTTGGGGGGCAACTACGAGCAGTACTTC
>TRBJ2-7|.|.|TRBV11-3
CASSLGAGGQNYNEQYF
TGTGCCAGCAGCTTGGGGGCCGGGGGACAGAACTACAATGAGCAGTACTTC
>TRBJ2-5|few|TRBD2|TRBV9
CASSVTTSGGRETQYF
TGTGCCAGCAGCGTAACCACTAGCGGGGGACGGGAGACCCAGTACTTC
>TRBJ1-1|many|.|TRBV4-1
CASSQEGSAGYTEAFF
TGCGCCAGCAGCCAAGAAGGGTCAGCTGGGTACACTGAAGCTTTCTTT
>TRBJ1-2|.|.|TRBV6-5
CASSYSRVGVSNLDGYTF
TGTGCCAGCAGCTACTCTAGAGTTGGGGTCTCGAATTTAGATGGCTACACCTTC
>TRBJ2-7|.|.|TRBV20-1
CSASPGEEQYF
TGCAGTGCTTCCCCAGGGGAAGAGCAGTACTTC
>TRBJ2-5|few|.|TRBV20-1
CSAKGSAPETQYF
TGCAGTGCTAAGGGCAGCGCCCCAGAGACCCAGTACTTC
>TRBJ2-3|.|.|TRBV12-3/TRBV12-4
CASRGRNTQYF
TGTGCCAGCAGGGGGAGGAATACGCAGTATTTT
>TRBJ1-1|.|.|TRBV5-5
CASSLTGTVRQTEAFF
TGTGCCAGCAGCTTAACAGGGACTGTAAGGCAAACTGAAGCTTTCTTT
>TRBJ1-1|.|.|TRBV4-1
CASSQDLGSAGSTEAFF
TGCGCCAGCAGCCAAGATCTAGGGTCGGCGGGATCCACTGAAGCTTTCTTT
>TRBJ1-5|.|.|TRBV11-3
CASSPGENQPQHF
TGTGCCAGCAGCCCGGGAGAGAATCAGCCCCAGCATTTT
>TRBJ2-3|.|.|TRBV7-2
CASISGQERADTQYF
TGTGCCAGCATCTCCGGGCAGGAACGGGCAGATACGCAGTATTTT
>TRBJ1-2|.|.|TRBV11-3
CASSLEGRDGNYGYTF
TGTGCCAGCAGCTTAGAGGGGAGAGACGGAAACTATGGCTACACCTTC
>TRBJ2-1|.|.|TRBV19
CASKGGGEQFF
TGTGCCAGTAAGGGTGGGGGTGAGCAGTTCTTC
>TRBJ2-7|.|TRBD1|TRBV28
CASNADRVSYEQYF
TGTGCCAGCAATGCGGACAGGGTCTCCTACGAGCAGTACTTC
>TRBJ2-3|.|.|TRBV5-4
CASSLVPIKGADTQYF
TGTGCCAGCAGCTTGGTCCCTATCAAGGGCGCAGATACGCAGTATTTT
>TRBJ2-1|many|TRBD2|TRBV10-1
CASSETSGGRNEQFF
TGCGCCAGCAGTGAAACTAGCGGGGGTAGGAATGAGCAGTTCTTC